The sample holds a few counts of the clone carrying this T cell receptor (beta chain). Antigen unknown. Per the germline V gene, CDR1 is MDHEN and CDR2 is SYDVKM. V was cut by 6 bases and J by 8 bases, with 8 bases left in between. This CDR3 spans 11 amino acids. The data were taken from a study of PD-1 blockade in classical Hodgkin lymphoma. Overall study results and limits: Anyone who began nivolumab under 1 year after ASCT was excluded.

TCRdb's copy holds only in-frame clones and misses some; the assay was immunoSEQ multiplex PCR. The sample lists about 4,300 clones, roughly 67% occurring once. All the patients suffered relapse after autologous stem cell transplantation, and brentuximab vedotin exposure differed. V is TRBV28 and J is TRBJ2-1, with D hard to call. Sequenced material: peripheral blood mononuclear cells (PBMCs), taken at baseline. This TCR was sampled from a human donor with classical Hodgkin lymphoma. The CDR3 sequence: CASRSRDEQFF. CDR3 DNA sequence: TGTGCCAGCAGGTCCCGAGATGAGCAGTTCTTC.